The 6 T cell receptor beta chains reported below all come from one sample, sequenced in a study of spatial heterogeneity in lung cancer. From the 5' RACE reads, TCRdb called clonotypes with MiXCR, one entry per CDR3 protein. The sample yields tens of thousands of distinct CDR3 sequences, roughly 10% seen once. As to time point: sample taken at primary tumor resection. Whole RNA from tumor, nontumor lung or frozen PBMC was sequenced unsorted. Sample: PBMCs, taken at surgery. The receptor source for this set is a male donor with early-stage non-small cell lung cancer.

This clonotype turned up a few times. V gene TRBV11-2 combines with J gene TRBJ2-3; D not certain. The CDR3 consists of 11 residues. V dropped 7 bases and J dropped 5 bases, with 7 bases sitting between them. Germline V gene sequence: CDR1 SGHAT, CDR2 FQNNGV. CDR3 nucleotides: TGTGCCAGCACCACGGGAGATACGCAGTATTTT. Its protein is CASTTGDTQYF.

This clonotype was seen ten or more times. This chain uses TRBV5-1 with TRBJ2-7, with no clear D. This CDR3 contains 15 residues. CDR1 is SGHRS, CDR2 YFSETQ, per germline. Trimming shortened V by 0 bases and J by 0 bases, and 10 bases separated the two germline ends. For the CDR3, the DNA is TGCGCCAGCAGCTTGGACAGCTCCTCCTCCTACGAGCAGTACTTC. Its translation is CASSLDSSSSYEQYF.

This chain uses TRBV7-9 with TRBJ2-5; tentatively, D is TRBD2 (6 bases). Germline CDR1 reads SEHNR; CDR2 reads FQNEAQ (reference sequence). V was trimmed by 5 bases and J by 2 bases, leaving 15 bases between them. This CDR3 has 15 residues. CDR3 bases: TGTGCCAGCAGCCACCCGGGACTTCTACAAGAGACCCAGTACTTC. It encodes CASSHPGLLQETQYF.

This clonotype was seen at least ten times. The chain combines TRBV30 with TRBJ2-7; no clear D. The CDR3 is 13 residues long. V shed 4 bases and J shed 7 bases, with 17 bases lying between them. Germline CDR1 reads GTSNPN; CDR2 reads SVGIG (reference sequence). The CDR3 DNA follows: TGTGCCTGGACCCACTCGTCCGGTGGGGAGCAGTACTTC. Translation: CAWTHSSGGEQYF. Variable domain in full (rest from reference TRBV30 and TRBJ2-7): SQTIHQWPATLVQPVGSPLSLECTVEGTSNPNLYWYRQAAGRGLQLLFYSVGIGQISSEVPQNLSASRPQDRQFILSSKKLLLSDSGFYLCAWTHSSGGEQYFGPGTRLTVT.

This clonotype was seen only a few times. The chain couples TRBV28 to TRBJ2-2; D tentatively reads TRBD1 or TRBD2 (5 bases each). The CDR3 runs to 12 residues. V was pared by 8 bases and J by 6 bases, with 10 bases between. From germline, CDR1 is MDHEN and CDR2 SYDVKM. CDR3: CASRWGSGELFF. The CDR3 coding sequence is TGTGCCAGCCGGTGGGGGTCCGGGGAGCTGTTTTTT.

This clonotype occurred many times. For the CDR3, the DNA is TGCAGTGCTAGAGTAAGGACAGGGGGCAATGAAAAACTGTTTTTT. Amino acid sequence: CSARVRTGGNEKLFF. The chain has TRBV20-1 and TRBJ1-4; 11 nucleotides agree with TRBD1. Germline V lookup: CDR1 DFQATT, CDR2 SNEGSKA (reference sequence). The CDR3 is 15 amino acids. V lost 1 base, J lost 5 bases, and 3 bases stayed unmatched.